A single TCR beta chain is shown here with its context. This sample is drawn from a study of T-cell reconstitution after alpha-beta-depleted transplantation in children. Construction of the TCRbeta library involved unique molecular identifiers. TCRdb recomputed calls from the PCR reads with MiXCR, one row per CDR3 protein. The data contain around 600,000 distinct CDR3 sequences, over 15% of them seen just once; the ten biggest clones take up approximately 1%. V lost 5 bases and J 9 bases, leaving 14 bases between the germline ends. In germline, CDR1 is DFQATT, CDR2 SNEGSKA (reference sequence). The CDR3 extends over 13 amino acids.

The source was PBMCs from the stem cell graft donor, collected from the stem cell graft. This receptor was identified in a human donor who donated a stem cell graft to a child with acute myeloid leukemia. The V call is TRBV20-1, the J call TRBJ1-6; TRBD1 is a possible D gene (6 bases). The CDR3 DNA reads as TGCAGTGCTGGTACAGGGTTAGGTTCACCCCTCCACTTT. Amino acids: CSAGTGLGSPLHF.